This T cell receptor beta chain was identified in a study of spatial heterogeneity in lung cancer (dated by TCRdb to between 2017 and 2020). About the study as a whole: More beta-chain than alpha-chain transcripts were consistently detected, likely reflecting higher beta-chain transcript abundance. In the raw uncorrected reads, each unique combination of TCR and UMI appeared on average more than ten times. The study quantitatively compared TCR alpha and beta repertoires across multiple tumor regions, matched nontumor lung and blood in non-small cell lung cancer. Nonsynonymous mutation counts, determined by whole-exome sequencing of tumor tissue, were related to TCR repertoire features. Both alpha and beta chains were TCR-sequenced in samples taken at surgery, namely 220 tumor regions, approximately 66 matched nontumor lung samples and 50 to 60 PBMC samples. Study-level results and caveats: Ubiquitous expanded tumor TCRs were found in blood more often at tumor resection than at routine follow-up. Additional single-cell paired TCR alpha and beta sequencing was considered necessary to confirm, at a functional level, the hypothesis that regional TCRs recognize regional mutations.

Taken with the paper, the label for time point translates to: sample taken at primary tumor resection. The donors were some 76 patients from the lung TRACERx cohort who had early-stage, untreated non-small cell lung cancer. For TCR sequencing, whole RNA was extracted from tumor and nontumor lung tissue, or from cryopreserved PBMC samples, and no cell sorting was done. Only patients for whom sufficient RNA was available from at least two tumor regions were selected for TCR sequencing. Library method: 5' RACE. Reads for this sample came from a NextSeq 500. To allow correction of PCR and sequencing errors, the TCR library protocol tagged every TCR cDNA molecule with a unique molecular identifier. In the paper's pipeline: TCR identification, UMI-based error correction and CDR3 extraction were performed with Decombinator tools. Expanded TCRs were defined as those above a frequency of 2 per 1,000, corresponding to the top 1% of the tumor frequency distribution. Renyi diversity was computed with the R vegan package after each repertoire had been subsampled 100 times to 5,000 TCRs. CDR3 similarity networks were constructed using string-kernel similarity of amino acid triplets, with links drawn between CDR3s whose pairwise similarity was above 0.82. The raw public data were reprocessed by TCRdb itself: fastp quality trimming at Q25, MiXCR clonotype calling, in-frame beta chains only. Rows matching on CDR3 protein sequence are summarized as one entry with the most common DNA and genes. What appears here as the V and J calls and clone size reflects TCRdb's work, not the paper's. Present in this sample are about 36,000 distinct CDR3 sequences, approximately 6.8% of which were seen just once. Jointly, the top ten make up approximately 28% of the sample.

V and J lose 4 bases and 0 bases, and a span of 10 bases separates them. Based on the germline V gene, the CDR1 and CDR2 sequences are SGHVS and FQNEAQ. The CDR3 contains 15 residues, cysteine and phenylalanine counted. Left in the record is the CDR3 DNA by itself, 45 bases read in frame from the first base. This clonotype was picked up many times. The antigen this receptor binds is unknown. Base qualities are not at hand, and no much larger clone is one base apart. The rearranged chain carries TRBV7-8 and TRBJ2-1; the D gene remains uncertain. Sequencing was performed on PBMCs, taken at surgery. The clonotype comes from a female donor with early-stage non-small cell lung cancer. This receptor carries the CDR3 CASSWLAPSYNEQFF. In nucleotide form, the sequence is TGTGCCAGCAGCTGGTTAGCACCCTCCTACAATGAGCAGTTCTTC.